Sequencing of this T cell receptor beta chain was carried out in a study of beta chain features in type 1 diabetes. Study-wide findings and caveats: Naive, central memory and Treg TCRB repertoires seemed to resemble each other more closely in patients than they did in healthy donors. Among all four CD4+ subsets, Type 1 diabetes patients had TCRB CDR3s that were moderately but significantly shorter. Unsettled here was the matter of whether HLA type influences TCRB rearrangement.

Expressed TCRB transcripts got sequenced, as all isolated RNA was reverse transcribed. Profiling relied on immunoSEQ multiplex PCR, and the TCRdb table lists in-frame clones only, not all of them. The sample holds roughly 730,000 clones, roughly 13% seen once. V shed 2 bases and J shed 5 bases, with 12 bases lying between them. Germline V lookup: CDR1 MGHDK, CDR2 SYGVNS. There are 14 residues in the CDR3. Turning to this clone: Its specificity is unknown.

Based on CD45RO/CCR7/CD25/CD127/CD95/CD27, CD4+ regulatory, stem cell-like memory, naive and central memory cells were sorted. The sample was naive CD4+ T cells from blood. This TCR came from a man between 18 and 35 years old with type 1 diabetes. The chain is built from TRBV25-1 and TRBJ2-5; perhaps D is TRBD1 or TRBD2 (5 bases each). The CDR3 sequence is CASSEPPGAETQYF. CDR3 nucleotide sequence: TGTGCCAGCAGTGAACCCCCCGGGGCGGAGACCCAGTACTTC.